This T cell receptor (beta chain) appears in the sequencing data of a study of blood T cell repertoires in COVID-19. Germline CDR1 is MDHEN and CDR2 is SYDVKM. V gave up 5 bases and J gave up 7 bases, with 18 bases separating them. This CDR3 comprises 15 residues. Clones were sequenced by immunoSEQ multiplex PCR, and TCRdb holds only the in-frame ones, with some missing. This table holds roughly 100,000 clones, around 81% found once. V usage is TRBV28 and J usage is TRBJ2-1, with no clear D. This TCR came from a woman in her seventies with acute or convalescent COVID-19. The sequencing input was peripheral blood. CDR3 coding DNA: TGTGCCAGCAGTCCTTTGACACAACTGACGAATGAGCAGTTCTTC. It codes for CASSPLTQLTNEQFF.